This note documents a single T cell receptor (beta chain) sequence. The V end was cut by 5 bases, the J end by 1 base, with 14 bases between. Germline V gene lookup returns CDR1 SNHLY and CDR2 FYNNEI. This CDR3 has 15 amino acids. This entry belongs to a study of blood T cell repertoires in COVID-19. Study in general: Acute and convalescent COVID-19 samples came from the United States, Italy and Spain. From T cells, B-cell-depleted T cells, or PBMCs came the material, which was cDNA or gDNA.

Study processing details: Amplifying reference gene primers gave estimates of nucleated cell counts. The assay was immunoSEQ multiplex PCR, and TCRdb's table has in-frame clones only and misses some. That table gives V, J and clone size, and the DNA gave D and trimming. The sample has approximately 340,000 clones, about 87% seen once. Followed over time, Seattle patients had been enrolled while infection was active. Sequencing used peripheral blood. The TCR sequence derives from a man aged 25 to 45 with COVID-19, enrolled during active disease. The J gene is TRBJ1-1, the V gene TRBV2; D is unclear. CDR3 DNA sequence: TGTGCCAGCAGTTCCCTTCCCGGTCCGAACACTGAAGCTTTCTTT. As protein: CASSSLPGPNTEAFF.